This entry is about one T cell receptor beta chain. Per germline, CDR1 LGHNA and CDR2 YSLEER. The CDR3 sequence is 16 residues long. V lost 0 bases and J 4 bases, leaving 13 bases between the germline ends. Libraries were prepared by immunoSEQ multiplex PCR; TCRdb keeps only in-frame clonotypes and omits some of them. Here the sample spans roughly 46,000 clones, 70% to 85% being singletons. This sample was taken from a study of OX40 agonist ivuxolimab in advanced cancers. This rearrangement joins TRBV4-3 to TRBJ2-1; D not certain. The specimen comprised CD4+ or CD8+ T cells sorted from blood, sampled in a trial of the OX40 agonist ivuxolimab. The receptor comes from an adult with an advanced solid tumor such as melanoma, head and neck, liver or kidney cancer. CDR3 protein: CASSQDMGYSYNEQFF. The CDR3 nucleotides read TGCGCCAGCAGCCAAGATATGGGCTATTCTTACAATGAGCAGTTCTTC.